The clone carrying this TCR beta chain was picked up a small number of times. The sample is drawn from a study of OX40 agonist ivuxolimab in advanced cancers. Across the study: From about 23 to 85 years was the age range, with a mean of around 60 years, and approximately 84% were male.

The CDR3 has 15 residues. Germline CDR1 reads MNHEY; CDR2 reads SVGAGI. Trimming left V 0 bases short and J 2 bases short, with 8 bases between. Libraries were prepared by immunoSEQ multiplex PCR; TCRdb keeps only in-frame clonotypes and omits some of them. The table has over 65,000 clones, about 84% seen once; the top ten hold 0.51%. This chain uses TRBV6-5 with TRBJ1-3; weak D call: TRBD1 (5 bases). The clonotype was recovered from an adult with an advanced solid tumor such as melanoma, head and neck, liver or kidney cancer. The input for sequencing was CD4+ or CD8+ T cells sorted from blood, taken in a trial of the OX40 agonist ivuxolimab. CDR3: CASSYSGGPGNTIYF. The CDR3 DNA reads as TGTGCCAGCAGTTACTCGGGGGGACCTGGAAACACCATATATTTT.